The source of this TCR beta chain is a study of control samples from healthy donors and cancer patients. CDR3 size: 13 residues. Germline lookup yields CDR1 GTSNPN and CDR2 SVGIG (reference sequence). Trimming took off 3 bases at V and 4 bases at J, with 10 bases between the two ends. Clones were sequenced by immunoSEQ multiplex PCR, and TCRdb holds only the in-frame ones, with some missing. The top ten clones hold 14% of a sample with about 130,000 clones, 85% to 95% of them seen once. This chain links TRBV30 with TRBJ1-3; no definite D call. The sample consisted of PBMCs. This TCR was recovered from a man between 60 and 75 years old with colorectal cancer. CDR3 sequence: CAWRIGAGNTIYF. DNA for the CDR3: TGTGCCTGGAGAATCGGAGCCGGAAACACCATATATTTT.